This TCR beta chain was sequenced during a study of cytomegalovirus exposure and HLA in healthy donors. Germline loops: CDR1 KGHSH, CDR2 LQKENI. V was shortened by 3 bases and J by 3 bases, with 17 bases between the two germline ends. The CDR3 length is 16 residues. The PCR employed 60 Vbeta primers together with 13 Jbeta primers. The repertoire was sequenced with immunoSEQ multiplex PCR; TCRdb's copy has only in-frame clones and lacks some. The sample includes under 200,000 clones, roughly 13% seen only once; the top ten take approximately 8.4%. This clonotype originated in a man between 50 and 59 years old in good health and CMV-seropositive. The sequenced sample was PBMCs. The chain recombines TRBV18 with TRBJ2-5; unclear D gene. CDR3 sequence (DNA): TGTGCCAGCTCACCCACGACAAGATTGACCAAAGAGACCCAGTACTTC. Amino acids: CASSPTTRLTKETQYF.